This T cell receptor beta chain was obtained from a study of CD8 T cells in Susac syndrome. In blood CD8+ and CD4+ T cells, TCR beta underwent sequencing. Negative isolation yielded the CD8+ and CD4+ T cells, while FACS enriched the TEMRA cells. The CDR3 is made up of 17 amino acids. J was trimmed by 3 bases and V by 7 bases; bases with no gene match: 15. Germline CDR1 SGHDT, CDR2 YYEEEE. Remarks on this clonotype: The antigen is undetermined.

RNA amounts of roughly 0.45 to 1 ug underwent reverse transcription with random hexamers. TCRdb reprocessed the immunoSEQ multiplex PCR reads via MiXCR and lists one record per CDR3 protein. The sample shows 100,000 to 150,000 distinct CDR3 sequences, around 94% of them seen only once. Whole-study findings and limits: The study acknowledged a relatively small number of individuals in its TCR sequencing and HLA analysis.

This sequence was found in a human donor in good health. The chain links TRBV5-6 to TRBJ2-2; 7 bases map to TRBD2. Input material: CD4+ T cells from PBMCs. CDR3 DNA sequence: TGTGCCAGCTCCGTCCCCTATACGCGGGAGTACACCGGGGAGCTGTTTTTT. Encoded protein: CASSVPYTREYTGELFF.